The 13 T cell receptor beta chains in this list originate from one sample, sequenced in a study of cytomegalovirus exposure and HLA in healthy donors. A multiplex PCR was run with 60 Vbeta primers and 13 Jbeta primers. The protocol was immunoSEQ multiplex PCR, while the TCRdb copy is restricted to in-frame clones and leaves out a portion. The sample holds roughly 160,000 clones, around 69% seen once. The sample taken for sequencing was PBMCs. These receptor sequences come from a man aged 60 to 75 in good health and CMV-seronegative.

V gene TRBV27 combines with J gene TRBJ1-1; 11 bases match TRBD1. CDR1 is MNHEY and CDR2 is SMNVEV in the germline V gene (reference sequence). The CDR3 contains 15 residues. J lost 3 bases, V lost 7 bases, and 7 bases had no gene match. CDR3 DNA: TGTGCCAGCAAATGGACAGGGGGCCTTGACACTGAAGCTTTCTTT. Translation gives CASKWTGGLDTEAFF.

V usage is TRBV18 and J usage is TRBJ1-2; D possibly corresponds to TRBD1 (6 bases). With 1 base removed from V and 7 bases from J, the gap between germline ends came to 13 bases. The CDR3 is 14 residues long. Looked up from germline, CDR1 is KGHSH and CDR2 is LQKENI. The CDR3: CASSPREGGPGYTF. CDR3 bases: TGTGCCAGCTCACCACGGGAGGGGGGCCCTGGCTACACCTTC.

This sequence joins TRBV19 and TRBJ2-3; D uncertain. The germline gives CDR1 LNHDA, CDR2 SQIVND (reference sequence). V was pared by 8 bases and J by 0 bases, with 15 bases between. The CDR3 is made up of 15 amino acids. CDR3 in DNA: TGTGCCAGTGGAACGCTCGCGGAGAGCACAGATACGCAGTATTTT. Translated: CASGTLAESTDTQYF.

The chain has TRBV11-3 and TRBJ2-1, with a tentative D call TRBD2 (6 bases). This CDR3 comprises 14 residues. V shed 4 bases and J shed 4 bases, with 11 bases lying between them. Germline values: CDR1 SGHNT, CDR2 YENEEA. CDR3: CASSSGTFYNEQFF. DNA for the CDR3: TGTGCCAGCAGCTCAGGGACTTTTTACAATGAGCAGTTCTTC.

This chain uses TRBV29-1 with TRBJ2-7; 8 nucleotides align to TRBD1. The V and J ends lost 3 bases and 0 bases, in that order; junction bases with no gene match: 10. In germline, CDR1 is SQVTM, CDR2 ANQGSEA. The CDR3 is 16 amino acids. CDR3 loop: CSVEAGWDRPSYEQYF. In DNA form, the CDR3 reads TGCAGCGTTGAGGCGGGGTGGGACAGGCCCTCCTACGAGCAGTACTTC.

This clone has more than one count but fewer than ten. The rearrangement links TRBV7-2 to TRBJ2-3; 7 nucleotides align to TRBD2. The V and J ends lost 2 bases and 5 bases, in that order; junction bases with no gene match: 7. This CDR3 contains 15 residues. CDR1 is SGHTA, CDR2 FQGNSA, per germline. The CDR3 nucleotides are TGTGCCAGCAGCTTACGGGTGGGGGGGGGAGATACGCAGTATTTT. It is translated as CASSLRVGGGDTQYF.

CDR3 nucleotides: TGTGCCAGCAGCGCCGGGACAGGAGCTTATAGCAATCAGCCCCAGCATTTT. Its protein is CASSAGTGAYSNQPQHF. The gene calls are TRBV2 and TRBJ1-5; TRBD1 agrees at 8 bases. The trim removed 6 bases at V and 0 bases at J, leaving 10 bases unmatched. Germline V gene sequence: CDR1 SNHLY, CDR2 FYNNEI. The CDR3 is made up of 17 amino acids.

This chain joins TRBV18 and TRBJ2-2; 7 positions match TRBD2. The CDR3 sequence is 16 residues long. Losses at the gene ends were 2 bases for V and 7 bases for J; bases not matched to a gene: 10. CDR1 is KGHSH, CDR2 LQKENI, per germline. The CDR3 sequence is CASSPYFAGEDGELFF. The CDR3 region has the DNA TGTGCCAGCTCACCATATTTCGCGGGAGAGGACGGGGAGCTGTTTTTT. The entire variable domain, with the rest obtained from reference TRBV18 and TRBJ2-2, is as follows: NAGVMQNPRHLVRRRGQEARLRCSPMKGHSHVYWYRQLPEEGLKFMVYLQKENIIDESGMPKERFSAEFPKEGPSILRIQQVVRGDSAAYFCASSPYFAGEDGELFFGEGSRLTVL.

This CDR3 is CASSSPGTSGTDTQYF. Here the CDR3 DNA reads TGTGCCAGCAGCAGCCCCGGGACTAGCGGAACAGATACGCAGTATTTT. The chain carries TRBV9 and TRBJ2-3, with 11 bases fitting TRBD2. The CDR3 has 16 residues. V lost 4 bases to trimming and J lost 3 bases; unmatched junction nucleotides: 7. Germline-derived CDR1 and CDR2 are SGDLS and YYNGEE.

The chain is built from TRBV7-9 and TRBJ2-1, with D perhaps TRBD2 (6 bases). CDR3 length: 12 residues. The germline V gene encodes CDR1 SEHNR and CDR2 FQNEAQ (reference sequence). The germline V and J ends were trimmed by 5 bases and 9 bases, with 11 bases remaining between them. CDR3 sequence reads: CASSTQGGEQFF. Written as DNA, the CDR3 is TGTGCCAGCAGCACTCAGGGAGGTGAGCAGTTCTTC.

V usage is TRBV18 and J usage is TRBJ2-5; D unclear. CDR3 size: 12 residues. Trimming stripped 4 bases from V and 2 bases from J, with 5 bases between. Germline V gene data show CDR1 as KGHSH and CDR2 as LQKENI. CDR3 sequence (DNA): TGTGCCAGCTCACGACTTCAAGAGACCCAGTACTTC. Its protein is CASSRLQETQYF.

This clone has only a few counts. The V and J genes are TRBV18 and TRBJ2-7, with 8 positions matching TRBD1. The CDR3 loop spans 15 amino acids. From germline, CDR1 is KGHSH and CDR2 LQKENI. Trimming at V came to 3 bases and at J to 5 bases, leaving 9 bases not matched to a gene. The CDR3 spells CASSPGQGATHEQYF. CDR3 sequence (DNA): TGTGCCAGCTCACCGGGGCAGGGGGCTACCCACGAGCAGTACTTC.

A word on this clone: Other DNA sequences within the sample encode an identical CDR3. The chain joins TRBV28 to TRBJ2-6; tentatively, D is TRBD1 (6 bases). Germline values: CDR1 MDHEN, CDR2 SYDVKM. The CDR3 has 16 residues. V dropped 3 bases and J dropped 4 bases, with 13 bases sitting between them. This CDR3 reads CASSFQGLGGANVLTF. DNA of the CDR3: TGTGCCAGCAGTTTCCAGGGGCTGGGAGGGGCCAACGTCCTGACTTTC.